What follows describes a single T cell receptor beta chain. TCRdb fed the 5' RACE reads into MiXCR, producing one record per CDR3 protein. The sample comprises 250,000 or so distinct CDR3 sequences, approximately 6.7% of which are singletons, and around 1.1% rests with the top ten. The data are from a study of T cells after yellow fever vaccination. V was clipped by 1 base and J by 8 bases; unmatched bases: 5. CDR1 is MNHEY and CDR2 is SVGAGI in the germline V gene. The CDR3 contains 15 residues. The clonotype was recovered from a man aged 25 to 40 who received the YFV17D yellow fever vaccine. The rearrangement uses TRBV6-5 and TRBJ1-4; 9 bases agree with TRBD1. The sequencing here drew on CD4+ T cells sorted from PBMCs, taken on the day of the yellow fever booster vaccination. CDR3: CASSYLQGAPEKLFF. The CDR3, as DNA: TGTGCCAGCAGTTACTTACAGGGGGCGCCGGAAAAACTGTTTTTT.